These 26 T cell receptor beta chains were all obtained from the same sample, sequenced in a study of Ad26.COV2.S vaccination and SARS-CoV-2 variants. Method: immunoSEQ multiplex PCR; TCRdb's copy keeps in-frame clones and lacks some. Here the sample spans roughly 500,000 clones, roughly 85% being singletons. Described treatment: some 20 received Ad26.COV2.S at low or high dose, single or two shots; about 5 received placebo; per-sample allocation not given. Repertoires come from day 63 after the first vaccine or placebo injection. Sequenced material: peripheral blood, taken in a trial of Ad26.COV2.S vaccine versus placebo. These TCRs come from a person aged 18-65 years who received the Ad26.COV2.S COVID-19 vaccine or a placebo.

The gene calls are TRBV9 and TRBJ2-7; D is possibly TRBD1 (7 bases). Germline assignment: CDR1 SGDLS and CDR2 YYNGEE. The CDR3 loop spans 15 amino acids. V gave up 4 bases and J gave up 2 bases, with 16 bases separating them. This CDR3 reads CASSSSAGQPYEQYF. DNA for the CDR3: TGTGCCAGCAGCTCCAGCGCGGGACAGCCCTACGAGCAGTACTTC.

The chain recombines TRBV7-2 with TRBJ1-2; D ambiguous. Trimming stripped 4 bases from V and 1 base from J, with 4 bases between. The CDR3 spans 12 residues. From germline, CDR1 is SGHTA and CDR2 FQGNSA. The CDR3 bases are TGTGCCAGCAGCTCGCTTAACTATGGCTACACCTTC. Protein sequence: CASSSLNYGYTF.

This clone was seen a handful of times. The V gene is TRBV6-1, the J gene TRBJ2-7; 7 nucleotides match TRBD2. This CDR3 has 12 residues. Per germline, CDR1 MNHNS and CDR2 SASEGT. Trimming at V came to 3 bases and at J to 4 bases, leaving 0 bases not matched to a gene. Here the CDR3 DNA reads TGTGCCAGCAGTGATAGCGGGTACGAGCAGTACTTC. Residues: CASSDSGYEQYF.

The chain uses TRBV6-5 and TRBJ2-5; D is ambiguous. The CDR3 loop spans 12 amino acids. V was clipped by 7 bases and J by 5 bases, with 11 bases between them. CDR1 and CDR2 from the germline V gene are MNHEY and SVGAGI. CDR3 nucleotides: TGTGCCAGCACAGTAGGTAGGGAGACCCAGTACTTC. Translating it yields CASTVGRETQYF.

Here the CDR3 DNA reads TGCAGCGGGGGACAAGGGTTCACCGGGGAGCTGTTTTTT. As protein: CSGGQGFTGELFF. The chain combines TRBV29-1 with TRBJ2-2; TRBD1 is a possible D gene (6 bases). The germline gives CDR1 SQVTM, CDR2 ANQGSEA. Between the trimmed V and J ends, which lost 7 bases and 4 bases, there was a span of 13 bases. The CDR3 has 13 residues.

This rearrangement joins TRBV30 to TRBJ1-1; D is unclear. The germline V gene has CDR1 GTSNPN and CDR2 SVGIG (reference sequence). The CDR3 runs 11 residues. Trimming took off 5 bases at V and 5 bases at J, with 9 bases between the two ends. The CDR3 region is CAWEGVTEAFF. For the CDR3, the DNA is TGTGCCTGGGAAGGCGTAACTGAAGCTTTCTTT.

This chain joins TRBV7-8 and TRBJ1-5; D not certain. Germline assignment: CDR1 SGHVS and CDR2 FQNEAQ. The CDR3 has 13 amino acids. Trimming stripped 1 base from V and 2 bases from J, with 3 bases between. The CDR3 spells CASSLDRNQPQHF. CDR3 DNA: TGTGCCAGCAGCTTAGACCGCAATCAGCCCCAGCATTTT.

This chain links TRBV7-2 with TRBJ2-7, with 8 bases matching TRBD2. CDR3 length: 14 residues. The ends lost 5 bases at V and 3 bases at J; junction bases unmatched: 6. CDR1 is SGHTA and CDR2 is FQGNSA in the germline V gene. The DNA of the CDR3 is TGTGCCAGCAGCAACCGGGCGGGAGGCTACGAGCAGTACTTC. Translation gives CASSNRAGGYEQYF. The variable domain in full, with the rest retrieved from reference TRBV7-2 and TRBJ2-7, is GAGVSQSPSNKVTEKGKDVELRCDPISGHTALYWYRQSLGQGLEFLIYFQGNSAPDKSGLPSDRFSAERTGGSVSTLTIQRTQQEDSAVYLCASSNRAGGYEQYFGPGTRLTVT.

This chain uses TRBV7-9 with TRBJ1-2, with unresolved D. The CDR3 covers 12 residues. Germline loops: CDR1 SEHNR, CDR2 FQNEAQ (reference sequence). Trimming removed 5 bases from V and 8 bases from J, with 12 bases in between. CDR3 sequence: CASSIEGRGYTF. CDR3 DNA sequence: TGTGCCAGCAGCATAGAAGGGAGGGGCTACACCTTC.

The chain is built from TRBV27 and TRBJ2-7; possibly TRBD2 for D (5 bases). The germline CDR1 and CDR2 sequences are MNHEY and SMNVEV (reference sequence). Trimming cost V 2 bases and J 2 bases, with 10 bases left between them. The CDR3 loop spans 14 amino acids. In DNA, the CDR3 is TGTGCCAGCAGTTTACTAGCTACCACCTACGAGCAGTACTTC. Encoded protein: CASSLLATTYEQYF.

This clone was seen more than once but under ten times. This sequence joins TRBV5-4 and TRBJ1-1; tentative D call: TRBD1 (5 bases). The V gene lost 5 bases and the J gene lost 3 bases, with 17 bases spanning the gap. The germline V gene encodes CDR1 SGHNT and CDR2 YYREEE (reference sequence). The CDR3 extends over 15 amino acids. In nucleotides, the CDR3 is TGTGCCAGCAGTTCGTCCGGGACGTTCGACACTGAAGCTTTCTTT. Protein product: CASSSSGTFDTEAFF.

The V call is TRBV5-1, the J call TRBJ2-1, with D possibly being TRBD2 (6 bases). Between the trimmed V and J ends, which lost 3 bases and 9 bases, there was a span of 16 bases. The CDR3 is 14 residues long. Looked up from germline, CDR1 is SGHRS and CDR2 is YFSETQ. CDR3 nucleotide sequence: TGCGCCAGCAGCTGGGGCGCGGGGACCTTTGAGCAGTTCTTC. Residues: CASSWGAGTFEQFF.

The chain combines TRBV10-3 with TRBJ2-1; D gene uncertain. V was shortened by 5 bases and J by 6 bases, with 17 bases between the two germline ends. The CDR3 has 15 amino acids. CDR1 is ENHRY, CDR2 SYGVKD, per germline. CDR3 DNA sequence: TGTGCCATCAGTAGGTACAGCTCCCTCGGCAATGAGCAGTTCTTC. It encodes CAISRYSSLGNEQFF.

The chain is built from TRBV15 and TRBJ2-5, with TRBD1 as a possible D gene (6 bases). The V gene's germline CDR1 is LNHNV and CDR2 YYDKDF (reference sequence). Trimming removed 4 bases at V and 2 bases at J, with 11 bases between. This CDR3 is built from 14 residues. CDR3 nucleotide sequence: TGTGCCACCAGCACCCCAGGGGCGCAAGAGACCCAGTACTTC. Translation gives CATSTPGAQETQYF. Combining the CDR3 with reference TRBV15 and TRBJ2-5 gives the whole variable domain DAMVIQNPRYQVTQFGKPVTLSCSQTLNHNVMYWYQQKSSQAPKLLFHYYDKDFNNEADTPDNFQSRRPNTSFCFLDIRSPGLGDTAMYLCATSTPGAQETQYFGPGTRLLVL.

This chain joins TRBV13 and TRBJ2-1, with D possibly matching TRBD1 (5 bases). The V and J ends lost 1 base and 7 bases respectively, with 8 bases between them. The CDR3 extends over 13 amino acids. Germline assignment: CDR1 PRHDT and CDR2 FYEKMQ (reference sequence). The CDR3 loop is CASSLVRVNEQFF. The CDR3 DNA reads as TGTGCCAGCAGCTTAGTCAGGGTTAATGAGCAGTTCTTC.

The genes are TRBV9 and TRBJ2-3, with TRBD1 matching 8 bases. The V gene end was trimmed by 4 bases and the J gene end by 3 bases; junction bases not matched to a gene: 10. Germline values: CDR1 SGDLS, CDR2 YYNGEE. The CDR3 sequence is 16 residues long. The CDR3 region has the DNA TGTGCCAGCAGCCTCAGACAGGGGACGTTGACAGATACGCAGTATTTT. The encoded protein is CASSLRQGTLTDTQYF. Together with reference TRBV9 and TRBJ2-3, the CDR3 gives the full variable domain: DSGVTQTPKHLITATGQRVTLRCSPRSGDLSVYWYQQSLDQGLQFLIQYYNGEERAKGNILERFSAQQFPDLHSELNLSSLELGDSALYFCASSLRQGTLTDTQYFGPGTRLTVL.

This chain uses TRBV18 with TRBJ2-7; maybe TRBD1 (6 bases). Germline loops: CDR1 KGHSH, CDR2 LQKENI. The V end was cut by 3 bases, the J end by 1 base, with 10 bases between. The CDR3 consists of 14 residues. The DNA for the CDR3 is TGTGCCAGCTCACCGGGACAAAGGTCCTACGAGCAGTACTTC. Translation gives CASSPGQRSYEQYF.

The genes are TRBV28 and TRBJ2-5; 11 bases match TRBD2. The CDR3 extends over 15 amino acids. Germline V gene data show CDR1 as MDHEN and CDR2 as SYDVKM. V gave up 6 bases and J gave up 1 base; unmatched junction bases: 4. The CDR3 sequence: CASSPTSGTQETQYF. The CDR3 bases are TGTGCCAGCAGCCCGACTAGCGGGACCCAAGAGACCCAGTACTTC.

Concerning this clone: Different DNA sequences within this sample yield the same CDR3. The CDR3 loop reads CASSVAGLGTEAFF. As DNA, the CDR3 is TGTGCCAGCAGCGTAGCGGGATTAGGCACTGAAGCTTTCTTT. The chain is built from TRBV9 and TRBJ1-1; D unresolved. Trimming shortened V by 0 bases and J by 4 bases, and 10 bases separated the two germline ends. CDR1 is SGDLS, CDR2 YYNGEE, per germline. There are 14 residues in the CDR3.

The CDR3 region has the DNA TGTGCCAGCAGCCTTGGCGGGCCGGGCACAGATACGCAGTATTTT. Encoded protein: CASSLGGPGTDTQYF. The gene calls are TRBV4-2 and TRBJ2-3, with D tentatively TRBD2 (5 bases). Trimming pared 4 bases from V and 1 base from J, leaving 12 bases between. CDR1 and CDR2 from the germline V gene are LGHNA and YNFKEQ. The CDR3 runs 15 residues.

CDR3 residues: CAWSVTGTGLLLDNSPLHF. The CDR3 DNA is TGTGCCTGGAGTGTAACCGGGACAGGGCTATTACTCGATAATTCACCCCTCCACTTT. The rearrangement uses TRBV30 and TRBJ1-6; TRBD1 matches 9 bases. Germline values: CDR1 GTSNPN, CDR2 SVGIG (reference sequence). The CDR3 loop spans 19 amino acids. V trimming: 0 bases; J trimming: 5 bases; junction bases outside the gene matches: 14.

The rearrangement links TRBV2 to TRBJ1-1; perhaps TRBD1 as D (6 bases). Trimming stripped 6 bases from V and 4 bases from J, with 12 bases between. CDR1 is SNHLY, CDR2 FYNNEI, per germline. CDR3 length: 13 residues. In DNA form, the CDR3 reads TGTGCCAGCAGACAGGGTTTAGGCACTGAAGCTTTCTTT. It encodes CASRQGLGTEAFF.

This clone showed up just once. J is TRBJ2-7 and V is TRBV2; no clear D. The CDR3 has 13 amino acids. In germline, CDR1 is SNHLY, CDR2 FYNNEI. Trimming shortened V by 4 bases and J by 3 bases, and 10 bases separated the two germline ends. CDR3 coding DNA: TGTGCCAGCAGTGCCCGACCAGGCTACGAGCAGTACTTC. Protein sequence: CASSARPGYEQYF.

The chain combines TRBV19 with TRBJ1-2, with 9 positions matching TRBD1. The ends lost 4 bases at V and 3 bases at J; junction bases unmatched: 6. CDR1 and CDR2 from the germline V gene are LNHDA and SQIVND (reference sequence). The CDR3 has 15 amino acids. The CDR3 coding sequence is TGTGCCAGTAGTAAAGGGACAGGGAACGACTATGGCTACACCTTC. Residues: CASSKGTGNDYGYTF.

The CDR3 loop is CAISGGRSGTGELFF. CDR3 sequence (DNA): TGTGCCATCAGTGGCGGGAGGTCGGGCACCGGGGAGCTGTTTTTT. This chain joins TRBV10-3 and TRBJ2-2, with TRBD2 identical over 8 bases. The germline gives CDR1 ENHRY, CDR2 SYGVKD. Losses at the gene ends were 4 bases for V and 4 bases for J; bases not matched to a gene: 5. The length of the CDR3 is 15 residues.

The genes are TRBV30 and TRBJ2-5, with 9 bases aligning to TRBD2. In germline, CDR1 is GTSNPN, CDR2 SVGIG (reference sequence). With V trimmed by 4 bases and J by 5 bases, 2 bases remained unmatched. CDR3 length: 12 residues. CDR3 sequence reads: CAWISGGETQYF. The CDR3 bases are TGTGCCTGGATCAGCGGGGGGGAGACCCAGTACTTC.